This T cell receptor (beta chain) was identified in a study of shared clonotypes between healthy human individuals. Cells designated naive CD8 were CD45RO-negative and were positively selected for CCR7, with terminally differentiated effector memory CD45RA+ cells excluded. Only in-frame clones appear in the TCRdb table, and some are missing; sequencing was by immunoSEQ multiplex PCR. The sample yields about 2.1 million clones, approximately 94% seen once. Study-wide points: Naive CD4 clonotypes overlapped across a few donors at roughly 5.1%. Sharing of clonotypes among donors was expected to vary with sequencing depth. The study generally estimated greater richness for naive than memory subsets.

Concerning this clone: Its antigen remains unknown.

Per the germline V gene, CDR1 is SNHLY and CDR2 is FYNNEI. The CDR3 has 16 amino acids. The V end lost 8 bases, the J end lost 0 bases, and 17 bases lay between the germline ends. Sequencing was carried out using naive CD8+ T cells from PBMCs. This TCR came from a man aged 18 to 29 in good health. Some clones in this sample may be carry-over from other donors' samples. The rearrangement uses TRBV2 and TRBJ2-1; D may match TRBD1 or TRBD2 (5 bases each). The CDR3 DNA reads TGTGCCAGCCTACTTTCGGGGCTTACCTCCTACAATGAGCAGTTCTTC. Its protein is CASLLSGLTSYNEQFF. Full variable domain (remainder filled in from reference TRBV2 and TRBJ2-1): EPEVTQTPSHQVTQMGQEVILRCVPISNHLYFYWYRQILGQKVEFLVSFYNNEISEKSEIFDDQFSVERPDGSNFTLKIRSTKLEDSAMYFCASLLSGLTSYNEQFFGPGTRLTVL.